These T cell receptor beta chains were read from a single sample in a study of T cell changes during pregnancy in multiple sclerosis. TCRdb's table, derived via immunoSEQ multiplex PCR, lists solely in-frame clones and lacks some. Among about 67,000 clones listed, just over 90% were seen once. This specimen consisted of peripheral blood, obtained after pregnancy. The receptors were gathered from a female donor with multiple sclerosis, enrolled in a pregnancy study. Each CDR3 is given with its conserved first and last residue. A D gene is named only where the DNA matches it firmly. Not every row has a clone size; where given, it reads once, few, many or a size class.

TRBV5-1	TRBJ2-4	-	TRBD2	CASSLGTRQNIQYF	TGCGCCAGCAGCCTAGGGACTAGACAAAACATTCAGTACTTC
TRBV21-1	TRBJ2-1	few	-	CASSKGTSGNEQFF	TGTGCCAGCAGCAAAGGGACTAGCGGGAATGAGCAGTTCTTC
TRBV29-1	TRBJ2-7	-	-	CSVEGSGNYEQYF	TGCAGCGTTGAAGGAAGCGGAAACTACGAGCAGTACTTC
TRBV5-6	TRBJ1-4	-	TRBD1	CASSFYRGQLTEKLFF	TGTGCCAGCAGCTTTTACAGGGGGCAATTGACGGAAAAACTGTTTTTT
TRBV7-8	TRBJ2-2	-	-	CASSLDGSKNGELFF	TGTGCCAGCAGCTTAGACGGGAGTAAGAACGGGGAGCTGTTTTTT
TRBV4-3	TRBJ1-2	once	-	CASSQEEGPYTF	TGCGCCAGCAGCCAAGAGGAGGGCCCCTACACCTTC
TRBV7-6	TRBJ1-1	-	-	CASSLGAHTEAFF	TGTGCCAGCAGCTTGGGCGCTCACACTGAAGCTTTCTTT
TRBV6-1	TRBJ2-1	-	TRBD2	CASRLAGGPYNEQFF	TGTGCCAGCAGACTAGCGGGAGGGCCATACAATGAGCAGTTCTTC
TRBV5-4	TRBJ2-2	-	TRBD2	CASRPGLAGVSNTGELFF	TGTGCCAGCAGACCGGGACTAGCGGGAGTTTCGAACACCGGGGAGCTGTTTTTT
TRBV18	TRBJ1-1	-	TRBD1	CASSESTGDSAFF	TGTGCCAGCTCCGAAAGTACAGGGGATTCGGCTTTCTTT
TRBV5-1	TRBJ1-1	-	TRBD1	CASSLVQGGNTEAFF	TGCGCCAGCAGCTTGGTTCAGGGGGGGAACACTGAAGCTTTCTTT
TRBV30	TRBJ1-2	-	-	CAWITGSYGYTF	TGTGCCTGGATAACAGGGAGCTATGGCTACACCTTC
TRBV13	TRBJ2-3	-	TRBD2	CASSSGTSVTDTQYF	TGTGCCAGCAGTTCCGGGACTAGCGTGACAGATACGCAGTATTTT
TRBV4-1	TRBJ2-5	-	-	CASSHLLAEQPETQYF	TGCGCCAGCAGCCACCTACTCGCAGAACAGCCGGAGACCCAGTACTTC
TRBV6-6	TRBJ2-5	-	TRBD2	CASSYSAGGRETQYF	TGTGCCAGCAGTTACTCGGCGGGAGGGCGAGAGACCCAGTACTTC
TRBV9	TRBJ2-5	-	-	CASSPGVAQETQYF	TGTGCCAGCAGCCCAGGGGTGGCACAAGAGACCCAGTACTTC
TRBV6-1	TRBJ1-1	-	TRBD1	CASSEQDRGHTEAFF	TGTGCCAGCAGTGAACAGGACAGGGGGCACACTGAAGCTTTCTTT
TRBV11-2	TRBJ2-5	-	-	CASSLDPPLFAGSETQYF	TGTGCCAGCAGCTTAGATCCCCCCCTATTTGCGGGTTCAGAGACCCAGTACTTC
TRBV9	TRBJ2-4	-	-	CASSVVARGAKNIQYF	TGTGCCAGCAGCGTAGTAGCAAGAGGGGCCAAAAACATTCAGTACTTC